This T cell receptor (beta chain) was recovered during a study of T cell responses to AZD1222 COVID-19 vaccine. Note on this clone: The antigen remains undetermined.

The protocol was immunoSEQ multiplex PCR, while the TCRdb copy is restricted to in-frame clones and leaves out a portion. The sample contains around 150,000 clones, approximately 92% of which appear only once. The study's findings and limits: Targeting of unmutated variant regions was reportedly seen in nearly half of spike-specific TCRs. Repertoires were obtained solely post-peak T cell response.

The V gene lost 4 bases and the J gene lost 0 bases, with 9 bases spanning the gap. The CDR3 totals 14 residues. Germline V lookup: CDR1 LGHDT, CDR2 YNNKEL (reference sequence). The chain employs TRBV3-1 (or the pseudogene TRBV3-2) and TRBJ2-5; possibly TRBD1 or TRBD2 for D (5 bases each). The sequences come from peripheral blood, collected 28 days after the second AZD1222 dose. This receptor was obtained from an adult who received the AZD1222 COVID-19 vaccine. The CDR3 sequence is CASSLPGHQETQYF. The CDR3 coding sequence is TGTGCCAGCAGCCTTCCGGGACACCAAGAGACCCAGTACTTC.